These 29 T cell receptor beta chains were sequenced from one sample in a study of cytomegalovirus exposure and HLA in healthy donors. Amplification used 60 Vbeta primers and 13 Jbeta primers. Produced via immunoSEQ multiplex PCR; TCRdb's table is partial and in-frame only. The sample has approximately 150,000 clones; about four fifths are singletons. Sequencing input: PBMCs. These receptors all come from a woman in her forties or fifties in good health and CMV-seronegative.

The genes are TRBV4-3 and TRBJ2-1, with 8 bases aligning to TRBD2. The V segment lost 4 bases and the J segment 4 bases; nucleotides outside the gene matches: 6. Germline V lookup: CDR1 LGHNA, CDR2 YSLEER. The CDR3 runs 15 residues. CDR3 sequence reads: CASSPAGAGYNEQFF. The CDR3 nucleotides are TGCGCCAGCAGCCCAGCGGGGGCTGGGTACAATGAGCAGTTCTTC.

This sequence joins TRBV6-5 and TRBJ2-2; TRBD2 matches at 11 bases. CDR1 and CDR2 from the germline V gene are MNHEY and SVGAGI. The V gene end was trimmed by 8 bases and the J gene end by 3 bases; junction bases not matched to a gene: 5. This CDR3 has 15 amino acids. CDR3 DNA: TGTGCCAGCCTCCCGGGACTAGCGGACACCGGGGAGCTGTTTTTT. Translating gives CASLPGLADTGELFF.

V gene TRBV19 combines with J gene TRBJ1-5; 7 bases are a match to TRBD1. V lost 0 bases, J lost 1 base, and 0 bases stayed unmatched. The CDR3 covers 15 residues. Germline values: CDR1 LNHDA, CDR2 SQIVND (reference sequence). CDR3 in DNA: TGTGCCAGTAGTATAGAACAGGGGAGCAATCAGCCCCAGCATTTT. Protein sequence: CASSIEQGSNQPQHF.

A single count supports this clone. J is TRBJ2-5 and V is TRBV19; 16 bases fit TRBD2. The trim removed 5 bases at V and 4 bases at J, leaving 4 bases unmatched. CDR3 length equals 16 residues. Germline CDR1 and CDR2: LNHDA and SQIVND (reference sequence). CDR3 sequence reads: CASSYGTSGRAETQYF. The CDR3 region has the DNA TGTGCCAGTAGTTACGGGACTAGCGGGAGGGCAGAGACCCAGTACTTC.

In its sample, this clone was seen once. CDR3 residues: CASSLVGGTSQPQHF. The CDR3 nucleotides are TGTGCCAGCAGCTTAGTCGGGGGAACGAGTCAGCCCCAGCATTTT. The gene calls are TRBV7-2 and TRBJ1-5, with D possibly matching TRBD1 (5 bases). The V gene lost 1 base and the J gene lost 6 bases, with 13 bases spanning the gap. Germline assignment: CDR1 SGHTA and CDR2 FQGNSA. The length of the CDR3 is 15 residues.

The chain employs TRBV2 and TRBJ2-7, with TRBD1 matching over 8 bases. CDR3 size: 13 residues. The V gene's germline CDR1 is SNHLY and CDR2 FYNNEI. V lost 4 bases, J lost 5 bases, and 4 bases stayed unmatched. CDR3 sequence (DNA): TGTGCCAGCAGTGCCCAGGGGGCGAACGAGCAGTACTTC. This sequence encodes CASSAQGANEQYF.

J is TRBJ2-7 and V is TRBV6-9; 9 nucleotides align to TRBD1. Trimming took 6 bases from V and 6 from J; bases not matched to a gene: 6. The germline V gene has CDR1 MNHGY and CDR2 SVAAGI. CDR3 size: 13 residues. Here the CDR3 DNA reads TGTGCCAGCAGCAAGACAGGGGGAAGCGAGCAGTACTTC. This sequence encodes CASSKTGGSEQYF.

This clone was recorded only once. CDR3 amino acids: CASSFASGSTDTQYF. Written as DNA, the CDR3 is TGTGCCAGCAGCTTCGCTAGCGGGAGCACAGATACGCAGTATTTT. The chain combines TRBV7-9 with TRBJ2-3, with 8 bases that match TRBD2. Unmatched junction bases numbered 2, after V lost 3 bases and J lost 0 bases. There are 15 residues in the CDR3. CDR1 is SEHNR and CDR2 is FQNEAQ in the germline V gene (reference sequence). Full variable domain (remainder filled in from reference TRBV7-9 and TRBJ2-3): DTGVSQNPRHKITKRGQNVTFRCDPISEHNRLYWYRQTLGQGPEFLTYFQNEAQLEKSRLLSDRFSAERPKGSFSTLEIQRTEQGDSAMYLCASSFASGSTDTQYFGPGTRLTVL.

The chain is built from TRBV13 and TRBJ1-1; D gene unclear. The CDR3 consists of 14 residues. Germline V gene lookup returns CDR1 PRHDT and CDR2 FYEKMQ (reference sequence). Trimming cost V 5 bases and J 5 bases, with 15 bases left between them. CDR3: CASSHVTLRTEAFF. CDR3 nucleotide sequence: TGTGCCAGCAGCCACGTAACGTTGCGGACTGAAGCTTTCTTT. Using reference TRBV13 and TRBJ1-1 for the parts outside the CDR3, the full variable domain is AAGVIQSPRHLIKEKRETATLKCYPIPRHDTVYWYQQGPGQDPQFLISFYEKMQSDKGSIPDRFSAQQFSDYHSELNMSSLELGDSALYFCASSHVTLRTEAFFGQGTRLTVV.

V gene TRBV6-1 combines with J gene TRBJ1-5, with D unclear. V was pared by 5 bases and J by 8 bases, with 13 bases between. CDR3 length: 13 residues. Looked up from germline, CDR1 is MNHNS and CDR2 is SASEGT. This CDR3 is CASSKDSGEPQHF. Written as DNA, the CDR3 is TGTGCCAGCAGTAAAGATTCGGGTGAGCCCCAGCATTTT.

The chain has TRBV19 and TRBJ2-3, with 14 nucleotides matching TRBD2. This CDR3 spans 16 amino acids. Germline trimming cut 4 bases from V and 6 bases from J; bases unmatched to any gene: 6. Germline assignment: CDR1 LNHDA and CDR2 SQIVND (reference sequence). This CDR3 reads CASSTPRTSGGDTQYF. In DNA form, the CDR3 reads TGTGCCAGTAGTACCCCGAGGACTAGCGGGGGGGATACGCAGTATTTT. Full variable domain (outside the CDR3, taken from reference TRBV19 and TRBJ2-3): DGGITQSPKYLFRKEGQNVTLSCEQNLNHDAMYWYRQDPGQGLRLIYYSQIVNDFQKGDIAEGYSVSREKKESFPLTVTSAQKNPTAFYLCASSTPRTSGGDTQYFGPGTRLTVL.

V gene TRBV4-2 combines with J gene TRBJ2-5, with 7 bases identical to TRBD2. The length of the CDR3 is 13 residues. CDR1 and CDR2 (germline): LGHNA, YNFKEQ. After removal of 4 bases from V and 4 bases from J, the junction contained 3 bases not matched to a gene. The chain's CDR3 is CASSRGGVETQYF. The CDR3 DNA reads as TGTGCCAGCAGCCGGGGGGGGGTAGAGACCCAGTACTTC.

J is TRBJ2-5 and V is TRBV5-1, with TRBD2 matching 10 bases. V lost 0 bases to trimming and J lost 1 base; unmatched junction nucleotides: 3. The CDR3 spans 16 residues. Germline V gives CDR1 SGHRS, CDR2 YFSETQ. The CDR3, as DNA: TGCGCCAGCAGCTTGGGGATAGCGGGGGGCCAAGAGACCCAGTACTTC. As protein: CASSLGIAGGQETQYF.

This rearrangement joins TRBV7-9 to TRBJ1-2; 11 bases map to TRBD1. V trimming: 5 bases; J trimming: 7 bases; junction bases outside the gene matches: 9. This CDR3 region has 15 residues. CDR1 and CDR2 from the germline V gene are SEHNR and FQNEAQ (reference sequence). The CDR3 nucleotides are TGTGCCAGCAGCGCGCCGGACAGGGGGCTTCTTGGCTACACCTTC. Residues: CASSAPDRGLLGYTF.

The V gene is TRBV6-1, the J gene TRBJ2-1, with TRBD2 matching over 13 bases. V was clipped by 4 bases and J by 4 bases; unmatched bases: 4. The CDR3 has 16 amino acids. Germline lookup yields CDR1 MNHNS and CDR2 SASEGT. The DNA of the CDR3 is TGTGCCAGCAGTGGATCGACTAGCGGGGGGTACAATGAGCAGTTCTTC. This translates into CASSGSTSGGYNEQFF.

V is TRBV6-1 and J is TRBJ1-2; D uncertain. CDR1 MNHNS and CDR2 SASEGT come from the germline V gene. The length of the CDR3 is 12 residues. V gave up 1 base and J gave up 7 bases, with 7 bases separating them. CDR3 coding DNA: TGTGCCAGCAGTGAAGTCTCCCTTGGCTACACCTTC. This gives the protein CASSEVSLGYTF.

The chain employs TRBV19 and TRBJ1-2; D may be TRBD1 (5 bases). The CDR3 spans 15 residues. Germline-derived CDR1 and CDR2 are LNHDA and SQIVND (reference sequence). Trimming stripped 7 bases from V and 7 bases from J, with 22 bases between. The CDR3 region has the DNA TGTGCCAGTAACCTCGCCGGGGGGGAGAACGGTGGCTACACCTTC. This encodes CASNLAGGENGGYTF.

V usage is TRBV11-2 and J usage is TRBJ1-5, with D perhaps matching TRBD1 (5 bases). With 5 bases removed from V and 5 bases from J, the gap between germline ends came to 10 bases. Germline V gene data show CDR1 as SGHAT and CDR2 as FQNNGV. The CDR3 sequence is 13 residues long. The CDR3 region has the DNA TGTGCCAGCAGCCCAGGCAGGGATCAGCCCCAGCATTTT. It translates to CASSPGRDQPQHF.

This rearrangement joins TRBV28 to TRBJ1-2; TRBD1 aligns across 7 bases. J was trimmed by 1 base and V by 9 bases; bases with no gene match: 8. The CDR3 sequence is 14 residues long. Germline V lookup: CDR1 MDHEN, CDR2 SYDVKM. CDR3 in DNA: TGTGCCAGTGGCCCAGGGGGGAATAACTATGGCTACACCTTC. Amino acid sequence: CASGPGGNNYGYTF.

This chain uses TRBV19 with TRBJ2-3; 13 bases are a match to TRBD2. The V segment lost 10 bases and the J segment 4 bases; nucleotides outside the gene matches: 8. CDR3 length: 15 residues. Germline values: CDR1 LNHDA, CDR2 SQIVND (reference sequence). CDR3 amino acids: CANKRTSGGSDTQYF. Written as DNA, the CDR3 is TGTGCCAATAAAAGGACTAGCGGGGGATCAGATACGCAGTATTTT. The variable domain in full, completed from reference TRBV19 and TRBJ2-3, reads DGGITQSPKYLFRKEGQNVTLSCEQNLNHDAMYWYRQDPGQGLRLIYYSQIVNDFQKGDIAEGYSVSREKKESFPLTVTSAQKNPTAFYLCANKRTSGGSDTQYFGPGTRLTVL.

The chain links TRBV9 to TRBJ2-5; 7 positions agree with TRBD2. The CDR3 consists of 16 residues. Unmatched junction bases numbered 10, after V lost 0 bases and J lost 5 bases. Germline V gene sequence: CDR1 SGDLS, CDR2 YYNGEE. The DNA of the CDR3 is TGTGCCAGCAGCGTAGTTGACGCGGGAGAGGGTGAGACCCAGTACTTC. Its translation is CASSVVDAGEGETQYF.

The V gene is TRBV28, the J gene TRBJ1-2; perhaps TRBD1 as D (5 bases). V was pared by 10 bases and J by 7 bases, with 19 bases between. Germline CDR1 and CDR2: MDHEN and SYDVKM. The CDR3 extends over 13 amino acids. DNA for the CDR3: TGTGCCACTGCGCAGACAGCCCACCCTGGCTACACCTTC. Translated, it gives CATAQTAHPGYTF.

The chain combines TRBV19 with TRBJ1-1; 10 bases line up with TRBD1. CDR3 length: 15 residues. Germline loops: CDR1 LNHDA, CDR2 SQIVND (reference sequence). V shed 4 bases and J 5 bases; nucleotides not matched to a gene: 7. The CDR3 DNA follows: TGTGCCAGTAGTACCCGGACAGGGGGAGGGACTGAAGCTTTCTTT. Its translation: CASSTRTGGGTEAFF.

The rearrangement uses TRBV20-1 and TRBJ1-2, with D unclear. CDR3 length: 11 residues. V gave up 6 bases and J gave up 4 bases, with 9 bases separating them. Germline CDR1 and CDR2: DFQATT and SNEGSKA (reference sequence). The CDR3 reads CSAPLLYGYTF. The CDR3 DNA follows: TGCAGTGCCCCCCTCCTCTATGGCTACACCTTC.

This sequence joins TRBV6-4 and TRBJ2-3; D remains unclear. This CDR3 is built from 14 residues. Germline-derived CDR1 and CDR2 are MRHNA and SNTAGT. The V and J ends lost 7 bases and 4 bases respectively, with 15 bases between them. The CDR3 DNA reads as TGTGCCAGCAATATACGCCAGTTTCCAGATACGCAGTATTTT. It yields the protein CASNIRQFPDTQYF.

V usage is TRBV11-2 and J usage is TRBJ2-5; 12 bases map to TRBD1. The DNA end favors TRBJ2-7, so the J call may be wrong. CDR1 is SGHAT, CDR2 FQNNGV, per germline. CDR3 size: 15 residues. DNA of the CDR3: TGTGCCAGCAGCTTTTCGGGGACAGGGGGCGACGAGCAGTACTTC. Protein product: CASSFSGTGGDEQYF.

The genes are TRBV7-9 and TRBJ2-2; no clear D. The V end lost 2 bases, the J end lost 4 bases, and 11 bases lay between the germline ends. The length of the CDR3 is 15 residues. Germline assignment: CDR1 SEHNR and CDR2 FQNEAQ (reference sequence). The CDR3 nucleotides are TGTGCCAGCAGCTTACCAGCGATGGGCACCGGGGAGCTGTTTTTT. Amino acid sequence: CASSLPAMGTGELFF.

This sequence joins TRBV5-1 and TRBJ2-5; 7 bases agree with TRBD2. This CDR3 region has 14 residues. Trimming removed 1 base from V and 4 bases from J; junction bases left unmatched: 4. From germline, CDR1 is SGHRS and CDR2 YFSETQ. This CDR3 reads CASSLSGTGETQYF. CDR3 nucleotides: TGCGCCAGCAGCTTGAGCGGGACGGGAGAGACCCAGTACTTC.

The chain links TRBV9 to TRBJ1-3; maybe TRBD1 (5 bases). V was shortened by 4 bases and J by 4 bases, with 12 bases between the two germline ends. The germline gives CDR1 SGDLS, CDR2 YYNGEE. CDR3 length: 14 amino acids. CDR3 residues: CASSIGTAGNTIYF. The CDR3 DNA reads TGTGCCAGCAGCATCGGGACTGCCGGAAACACCATATATTTT.